Shown below are 16 T cell receptor beta chains from a single sample sequenced in a study of T cell clones after liver transplantation. TCRdb's copy holds only in-frame clones and misses some; the assay was immunoSEQ multiplex PCR. The table records fewer than 5,000 clones, 25% to 30% of them present only once. No antigen has been assigned to these receptors. Sequencing of dividing CFSE-low cells from the MLR defined alloreactive TCRbeta sequences. Material: CD4+ T cells from cultured PBMCs. The receptors originated from a human patient who received a liver transplant. T cells may partly derive from the graft donor.

The chain is built from TRBV9 and TRBJ2-2; a weak D match, TRBD2 (5 bases). V lost 0 bases and J 2 bases, leaving 14 bases between the germline ends. Germline-derived CDR1 and CDR2 are SGDLS and YYNGEE. CDR3 length: 17 residues. CDR3 in amino acids: CASSVVGLADNTGELFF. The CDR3 DNA follows: TGTGCCAGCAGCGTAGTCGGGCTAGCAGACAACACCGGGGAGCTGTTTTTT.

This clone was detected only a few times. The rearrangement links TRBV6-1 to TRBJ2-7; TRBD1 agrees at 10 bases. Germline loops: CDR1 MNHNS, CDR2 SASEGT. Trimming removed 5 bases from V and 2 bases from J; junction bases left unmatched: 3. The CDR3 is 14 residues long. The CDR3 is CASSLGTGAYEQYF. For the CDR3, the DNA is TGTGCCAGCAGTTTGGGGACAGGGGCCTACGAGCAGTACTTC.

This clone is medium-sized in the sample. The chain is built from TRBV5-1 and TRBJ1-1; D unresolved. The germline CDR1 and CDR2 sequences are SGHRS and YFSETQ. There are 13 residues in the CDR3. V gave up 5 bases and J gave up 0 bases, with 8 bases separating them. The CDR3 here is CASSTSMNTEAFF. The CDR3, as DNA: TGCGCCAGCAGTACAAGCATGAACACTGAAGCTTTCTTT.

The rearrangement uses TRBV9 and TRBJ2-7, with D perhaps TRBD1 (5 bases). Germline V gives CDR1 SGDLS, CDR2 YYNGEE. Trimming took 0 bases from V and 4 from J, leaving 11 bases between them. The CDR3 has 14 amino acids. The DNA for the CDR3 is TGTGCCAGCAGCGTAGGGGGCAGGAGTTACGAGCAGTACTTC. Translating gives CASSVGGRSYEQYF.

This clone has only a few counts. J is TRBJ2-5 and V is TRBV10-3; D is perhaps TRBD2 (6 bases). CDR1 is ENHRY, CDR2 SYGVKD, per germline. The CDR3 length is 13 residues. V lost 6 bases to trimming and J lost 4 bases, with 12 bases between them. DNA of the CDR3: TGTGCCATCAGCCGACTAGTTGGAGAGACCCAGTACTTC. Its translation: CAISRLVGETQYF.

This clone is classed as medium-sized. The V call is TRBV10-3, the J call TRBJ1-4; no reliable D call. Germline V gene data show CDR1 as ENHRY and CDR2 as SYGVKD. CDR3 length equals 13 residues. V gave up 8 bases and J gave up 0 bases, with 7 bases separating them. The CDR3 is CAIGVSTNEKLFF. In nucleotides, the CDR3 is TGTGCCATCGGAGTATCAACTAATGAAAAACTGTTTTTT.

This chain connects TRBV5-1 to TRBJ1-2; D is undetermined. V was clipped by 4 bases and J by 0 bases, with 7 bases between them. CDR1 is SGHRS, CDR2 YFSETQ, per germline. The CDR3 runs to 13 residues. Here the CDR3 reads CASSPDSNYGYTF. The CDR3 region has the DNA TGCGCCAGCAGCCCGGATTCTAACTATGGCTACACCTTC.

The chain combines TRBV5-5 with TRBJ2-1; 10 nucleotides agree with TRBD2. V lost 4 bases, J lost 1 base, and 5 bases stayed unmatched. The CDR3 loop spans 16 amino acids. The V gene's germline CDR1 is SGHKS and CDR2 YYEKEE (reference sequence). The CDR3 DNA reads as TGTGCCAGCAGCCTGCCTAGCGGGGGTTCCTACAATGAGCAGTTCTTC. It encodes CASSLPSGGSYNEQFF.

This clone was seen a few times. This sequence joins TRBV7-6 and TRBJ2-5, with no clear D. V was clipped by 1 base and J by 4 bases, with 10 bases between them. CDR1 is SGHVS, CDR2 FNYEAQ, per germline. This CDR3 has 14 residues. The chain's CDR3 is CASSLDGRIETQYF. The CDR3 coding sequence is TGTGCCAGCAGCTTAGACGGCAGGATAGAGACCCAGTACTTC.

This clone is labeled medium-sized. V and J are TRBV19 and TRBJ1-5, with 8 positions matching TRBD1. V trimming: 5 bases; J trimming: 12 bases; junction bases outside the gene matches: 9. In germline, CDR1 is LNHDA, CDR2 SQIVND (reference sequence). The CDR3 length is 13 residues. The CDR3 DNA reads TGTGCCAGTAGTCTGGGACAGGTAGGGGGCCAGCATTTT. Residues: CASSLGQVGGQHF.

This clone is classed as medium-sized. The J gene is TRBJ1-3, the V gene TRBV5-1, with no clear D. Germline CDR1 is SGHRS and CDR2 is YFSETQ. V was shortened by 1 base and J by 3 bases, with 8 bases between the two germline ends. This CDR3 is 14 amino acids long. The CDR3 reads CASSLLRVGNTIYF. CDR3 coding DNA: TGCGCCAGCAGCTTGTTGAGGGTTGGAAACACCATATATTTT.

The chain carries TRBV7-2 and TRBJ2-7; D remains unclear. The CDR3 is made up of 14 amino acids. V dropped 1 base and J dropped 3 bases, with 10 bases sitting between them. Germline V gene sequence: CDR1 SGHTA, CDR2 FQGNSA. DNA of the CDR3: TGTGCCAGCAGCTTAGGGGTGGGGATCTACGAGCAGTACTTC. This sequence encodes CASSLGVGIYEQYF.

In this sample, this clone turned up once. This chain links TRBV7-6 with TRBJ2-3; 9 bases fit TRBD1. This CDR3 has 16 amino acids. With V trimmed by 5 bases and J by 4 bases, 10 bases remained unmatched. Germline CDR1 reads SGHVS; CDR2 reads FNYEAQ. CDR3 DNA sequence: TGTGCCAGCAGCGCCCTGTTGGGACAGGGTCCAGATACGCAGTATTTT. It is translated as CASSALLGQGPDTQYF. Looking up the rest from reference TRBV7-6 and TRBJ2-3 gives the full variable domain: GAGVSQSPRYKVTKRGQDVALRCDPISGHVSLYWYRQALGQGPEFLTYFNYEAQQDKSGLPNDRFSAERPEGSISTLTIQRTEQRDSAMYRCASSALLGQGPDTQYFGPGTRLTVL.

By its share, this clone is large. The chain carries TRBV9 and TRBJ1-6; tentatively, D is TRBD1 (6 bases). Germline CDR1 reads SGDLS; CDR2 reads YYNGEE. Trimming pared 4 bases from V and 2 bases from J, leaving 13 bases between. CDR3 length: 16 residues. In nucleotides, the CDR3 is TGTGCCAGCAGCCCACAGGGTATAGCCTATAATTCACCCCTCCACTTT. Amino acids: CASSPQGIAYNSPLHF. Full variable domain (missing parts from reference TRBV9 and TRBJ1-6): DSGVTQTPKHLITATGQRVTLRCSPRSGDLSVYWYQQSLDQGLQFLIQYYNGEERAKGNILERFSAQQFPDLHSELNLSSLELGDSALYFCASSPQGIAYNSPLHFGNGTRLTVT.

This clone was picked up a small number of times. The chain combines TRBV10-3 with TRBJ2-7, with 12 bases aligning to TRBD2. V dropped 4 bases and J dropped 4; count of bases not matched to a gene: 2. Germline V gene data show CDR1 as ENHRY and CDR2 as SYGVKD. The CDR3 totals 14 residues. CDR3 DNA: TGTGCCATCAGTGGTGGGACTAGCGGGTACGAGCAGTACTTC. The encoded protein is CAISGGTSGYEQYF.

The chain links TRBV5-5 to TRBJ1-5; maybe TRBD1 (5 bases). The CDR3 runs to 14 residues. The V and J ends lost 1 base and 5 bases respectively, with 10 bases between them. Germline V gene lookup returns CDR1 SGHKS and CDR2 YYEKEE (reference sequence). The CDR3 DNA follows: TGTGCCAGCAGCTTGATACGGGGGGATCAGCCCCAGCATTTT. Translated, it gives CASSLIRGDQPQHF.